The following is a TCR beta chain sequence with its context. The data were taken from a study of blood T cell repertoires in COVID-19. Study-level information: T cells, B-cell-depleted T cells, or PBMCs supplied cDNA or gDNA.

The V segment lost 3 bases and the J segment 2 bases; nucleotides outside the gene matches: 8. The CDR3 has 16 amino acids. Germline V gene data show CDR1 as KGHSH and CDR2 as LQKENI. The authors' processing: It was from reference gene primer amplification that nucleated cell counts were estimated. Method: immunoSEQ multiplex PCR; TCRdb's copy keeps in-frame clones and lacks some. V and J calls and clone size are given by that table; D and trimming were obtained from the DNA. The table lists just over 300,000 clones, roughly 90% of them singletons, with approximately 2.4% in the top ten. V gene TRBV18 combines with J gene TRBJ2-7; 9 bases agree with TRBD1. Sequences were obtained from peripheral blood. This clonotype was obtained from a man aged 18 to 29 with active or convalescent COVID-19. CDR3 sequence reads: CASSPLMGQGAYEQYF. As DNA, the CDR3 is TGTGCCAGCTCACCTCTAATGGGACAGGGAGCCTACGAGCAGTACTTC.